These T cell receptor beta chains were read from a single sample in a study of glioma-infiltrating T cells. Each CDR3 protein is one row after TCRdb ran MiXCR on the multiplex PCR reads. The data show approximately 12,000 distinct CDR3 sequences, about 30% seen once. Sequencing was carried out using glioma tissue, nonneoplastic brain tissue, or PBMCs (not recorded which). The origin of the receptors is a human donor with low-grade glioma or glioblastoma, undergoing nonglioma brain surgery, or in good health (not recorded which). CDR3s include the opening cysteine and the closing phenylalanine or tryptophan. A D gene is named only where the DNA matches it firmly. Clone sizes are given selectively: once, few, many, or a class where the clone is expanded.

J gene: TRBJ2-3; D gene: NA; clone size: NA; V gene: TRBV11-2; CDR3 protein: CASRSLASTDTKYF; CDR3 DNA: TGTGCCAGCAGGTCCTTAGCTAGCACAGATACGAAGTATTTT
J gene: TRBJ2-7; D gene: TRBD2; clone size: medium-sized; V gene: TRBV28; CDR3 protein: CASRGLAEFFRYEQYF; CDR3 DNA: TGTGCCAGCAGAGGGCTAGCGGAGTTCTTTCGGTACGAGCAGTACTTC
J gene: TRBJ2-2; D gene: NA; clone size: many; V gene: TRBV3-1; CDR3 protein: CASSHRQFANTGELFF; CDR3 DNA: TGTGCCAGCAGCCACCGACAGTTCGCGAACACCGGGGAGCTGTTTTTT
J gene: TRBJ1-1; D gene: NA; clone size: NA; V gene: TRBV12-3/TRBV12-4; CDR3 protein: CASSLGISPAGTEAFF; CDR3 DNA: TGTGCCAGCAGTTTAGGAATTTCGCCTGCGGGCACTGAAGCTTTCTTT
J gene: TRBJ1-1; D gene: NA; clone size: few; V gene: TRBV2; CDR3 protein: CASRDQNTEAFF; CDR3 DNA: TGTGCCAGCAGGGACCAGAACACTGAAGCTTTCTTT
J gene: TRBJ2-1; D gene: NA; clone size: few; V gene: TRBV19; CDR3 protein: CASSILRHLSSYNEQFF; CDR3 DNA: TGTGCCAGTAGTATACTCCGACACCTGAGCTCCTACAATGAGCAGTTCTTC
J gene: TRBJ1-1; D gene: NA; clone size: medium-sized; V gene: TRBV7-9; CDR3 protein: CASGYMNTEAFF; CDR3 DNA: TGTGCCAGCGGATACATGAACACTGAAGCTTTCTTT
J gene: TRBJ1-2; D gene: TRBD1; clone size: many; V gene: TRBV11-3; CDR3 protein: CASSLGRTGGAYGYTF; CDR3 DNA: TGTGCCAGCAGCTTAGGACGGACAGGGGGCGCCTATGGCTACACCTTC
J gene: TRBJ1-3; D gene: NA; clone size: many; V gene: TRBV15; CDR3 protein: CATSRDHTGNTIYF; CDR3 DNA: TGTGCCACCAGCAGGGATCATACTGGAAACACCATATATTTT
J gene: TRBJ2-3; D gene: TRBD2; clone size: few; V gene: TRBV4-2; CDR3 protein: CASSQAGTSGPTDTQYF; CDR3 DNA: TGTGCCAGCAGCCAAGCCGGGACTAGCGGACCCACAGATACGCAGTATTTT
J gene: TRBJ2-1; D gene: NA; clone size: once; V gene: TRBV4-1; CDR3 protein: CASSQQRPRGDNEKFF; CDR3 DNA: TGCGCCAGCAGCCAACAACGGCCTAGGGGAGACAATGAGAAGTTCTTC
J gene: TRBJ2-1; D gene: TRBD2; clone size: many; V gene: TRBV6-6; CDR3 protein: CASSYSKEREDKLEQFF; CDR3 DNA: TGTGCCAGCAGTTACTCGAAGGAGCGGGAGGACAAATTAGAGCAGTTCTTC
J gene: TRBJ1-4; D gene: NA; clone size: NA; V gene: TRBV18; CDR3 protein: CASSPRTNEKLFF; CDR3 DNA: TGTGCCAGCTCACCGAGGACTAATGAAAAACTGTTTTTT
J gene: TRBJ2-2; D gene: NA; clone size: NA; V gene: TRBV5-4; CDR3 protein: CASSLANTGELFF; CDR3 DNA: TGTGCCAGCAGCTTGGCAAACACCGGGGAGCTGTTTTTT
J gene: TRBJ2-1; D gene: NA; clone size: medium-sized; V gene: TRBV7-2; CDR3 protein: CASSLLAHNEQFF; CDR3 DNA: TGTGCCAGCAGCTTATTAGCCCACAATGAGCAGTTCTTC
J gene: TRBJ1-5; D gene: NA; clone size: many; V gene: TRBV11-2; CDR3 protein: CASSQEPGLGQPQHF; CDR3 DNA: TGTGCCAGCAGCCAAGAGCCAGGACTGGGCCAGCCCCAGCATTTT
J gene: TRBJ1-5; D gene: NA; clone size: medium-sized; V gene: TRBV6-1; CDR3 protein: CASSVGPEGGQPQHF; CDR3 DNA: TGTGCCAGCAGTGTGGGGCCGGAAGGCGGTCAGCCCCAGCATTTT
J gene: TRBJ2-1; D gene: NA; clone size: few; V gene: TRBV28; CDR3 protein: CASTPPGSSYNEQFF; CDR3 DNA: TGTGCCAGCACCCCCCCGGGTAGCTCCTACAATGAGCAGTTCTTC
J gene: TRBJ2-1; D gene: NA; clone size: NA; V gene: TRBV6-1; CDR3 protein: CASSPPRKRSYNEQFF; CDR3 DNA: TGTGCCAGCAGCCCCCCTAGGAAAAGGTCCTACAATGAGCAGTTCTTC
J gene: TRBJ1-1; D gene: NA; clone size: many; V gene: TRBV28; CDR3 protein: CASSLLEGGTEAFF; CDR3 DNA: TGTGCCAGCAGTTTGCTGGAGGGGGGGACTGAAGCTTTCTTT
J gene: TRBJ1-1; D gene: NA; clone size: medium-sized; V gene: TRBV25-1; CDR3 protein: CASSERDTRVSEAFF; CDR3 DNA: TGTGCCAGCAGTGAACGGGACACCCGAGTCTCGGAAGCTTTCTTT
J gene: TRBJ2-5; D gene: TRBD2; clone size: once; V gene: TRBV5-4; CDR3 protein: CASKASGVQETQYF; CDR3 DNA: TGTGCCAGCAAAGCTAGCGGAGTACAAGAGACCCAGTACTTC
J gene: TRBJ1-2; D gene: TRBD1; clone size: few; V gene: TRBV2; CDR3 protein: CASTTTGIYGYTF; CDR3 DNA: TGTGCCAGCACAACGACAGGGATCTATGGCTACACCTTC
J gene: TRBJ2-5; D gene: NA; clone size: few; V gene: TRBV12-3/TRBV12-4; CDR3 protein: CASSLTMGQYF; CDR3 DNA: TGTGCCAGCAGTTTAACAATGGGCCAGTACTTC
J gene: TRBJ2-5; D gene: TRBD2; clone size: many; V gene: TRBV20-1; CDR3 protein: CSATSGSRQTQYF; CDR3 DNA: TGCAGTGCGACCAGCGGGAGTCGACAGACCCAGTACTTC
J gene: TRBJ1-6; D gene: NA; clone size: NA; V gene: TRBV5-4; CDR3 protein: CASSLEGSPLHF; CDR3 DNA: TGTGCCAGCAGCTTGGAAGGATCACCCCTCCACTTT
J gene: TRBJ2-1; D gene: NA; clone size: few; V gene: TRBV18; CDR3 protein: CASSGRAFHNEQFF; CDR3 DNA: TGTGCCAGCTCAGGTCGGGCGTTCCACAATGAGCAGTTCTTC
J gene: TRBJ2-1; D gene: NA; clone size: medium-sized; V gene: TRBV6-1; CDR3 protein: CASSLGGVAEQFF; CDR3 DNA: TGTGCCAGCAGTTTAGGCGGAGTGGCTGAGCAGTTCTTC
J gene: TRBJ2-7; D gene: NA; clone size: many; V gene: TRBV12-3/TRBV12-4; CDR3 protein: CASSPGVTYEQYF; CDR3 DNA: TGTGCCAGCAGTCCAGGGGTTACCTACGAGCAGTACTTC
J gene: TRBJ1-5; D gene: NA; clone size: few; V gene: TRBV19; CDR3 protein: CASSRREQPQHF; CDR3 DNA: TGTGCCAGTAGTAGGCGGGAACAGCCCCAGCATTTT
J gene: TRBJ2-1; D gene: TRBD2; clone size: many; V gene: TRBV20-1; CDR3 protein: CSARESGTSGRAGWNEQFF; CDR3 DNA: TGCAGTGCTCGAGAATCCGGGACTAGCGGGAGGGCCGGGTGGAATGAGCAGTTCTTC